The entry below describes one T cell receptor beta chain. The antigen is unknown. Primers included in the PCR were 60 Vbeta and 13 Jbeta primers. TCRdb keeps only in-frame clones here, not all; method: immunoSEQ multiplex PCR. The table records 100,000 to 150,000 clones, over 70% of them present only once. V gave up 3 bases and J gave up 0 bases, with 9 bases separating them. Germline V gives CDR1 SGHDT, CDR2 YYEEEE. This CDR3 region has 14 residues. This sample is part of a study of cytomegalovirus exposure and HLA in healthy donors. Study findings and constraints: An analysis done earlier found most TCR beta V segments productive about 87% or about 30% of the time. Several of the most significant clusters were apparently associated with common viral pathogens in a later analysis. The investigators catalogued 150 to 200 TCR beta chains as cytomegalovirus-associated.

This sequence joins TRBV5-6 and TRBJ1-1; D possibly corresponds to TRBD1 (6 bases). Sequencing was done on a sample of PBMCs. The TCR was taken from a woman aged 35 to 49 in good health and CMV-seronegative. In DNA form, the CDR3 reads TGTGCCAGCAGCTCACAGGGCATGAACACTGAAGCTTTCTTT. It codes for CASSSQGMNTEAFF.